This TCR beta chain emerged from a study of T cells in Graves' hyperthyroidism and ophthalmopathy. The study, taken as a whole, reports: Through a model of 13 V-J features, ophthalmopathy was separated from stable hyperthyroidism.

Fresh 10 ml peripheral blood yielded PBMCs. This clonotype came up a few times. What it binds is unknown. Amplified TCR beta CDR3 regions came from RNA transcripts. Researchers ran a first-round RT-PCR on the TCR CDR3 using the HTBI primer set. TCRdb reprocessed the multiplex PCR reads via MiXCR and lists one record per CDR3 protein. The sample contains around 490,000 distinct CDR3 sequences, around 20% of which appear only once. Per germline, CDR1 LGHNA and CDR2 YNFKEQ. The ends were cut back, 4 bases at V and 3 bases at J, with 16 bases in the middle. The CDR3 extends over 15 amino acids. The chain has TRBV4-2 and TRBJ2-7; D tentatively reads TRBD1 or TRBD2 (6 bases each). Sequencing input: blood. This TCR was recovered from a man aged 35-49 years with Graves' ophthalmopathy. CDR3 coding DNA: TGTGCCAGCAGCCGAGAAGGCAGGGGAGGCTACGAGCAGTACTTC. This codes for CASSREGRGGYEQYF.